This T cell receptor (beta chain) was captured in a study of cytomegalovirus exposure and HLA in healthy donors. Germline V CDR1 and CDR2: MNHNS, SASEGT. V shed 8 bases and J 8 bases; nucleotides not matched to a gene: 6. The CDR3 extends over 13 amino acids. With 60 Vbeta and 13 Jbeta primers, the PCR was carried out. Only in-frame clones appear in the TCRdb table, and some are missing; sequencing was by immunoSEQ multiplex PCR. Counted here are 180,000 or so clones, roughly 80% occurring once; the ten biggest clones make up about 4.3%. This sequence originates from a woman between 50 and 59 years old in good health and CMV-seropositive. The chain has TRBV6-1 and TRBJ1-2; TRBD1 matches at 12 bases. Material for sequencing was PBMCs. Here the CDR3 reads CASGDRGLGGYTF. In DNA form, the CDR3 reads TGTGCCAGCGGGGACAGGGGGCTGGGGGGCTACACCTTC.